This TCR beta chain is drawn from a study of cytomegalovirus exposure and HLA in healthy donors. A multiplex PCR was run with 60 Vbeta primers and 13 Jbeta primers. TCRdb keeps only in-frame clones here, not all; method: immunoSEQ multiplex PCR. The repertoire holds approximately 100,000 clones, with 70% to 80% as singletons. Study-wide findings and caveats: There was a cluster of highly shared sequence variants that was likely a sequencing artifact.

Germline loops: CDR1 SQVTM, CDR2 ANQGSEA. The germline V and J ends were trimmed by 7 bases and 6 bases, with 16 bases remaining between them. The CDR3 totals 12 residues. With regard to this clone: What it binds is unknown.

The material sequenced was PBMCs. The TCR was taken from a man aged 55 to 69 in good health and CMV-seropositive. This chain connects TRBV29-1 to TRBJ2-7; a possible D gene is TRBD1 (6 bases). CDR3 DNA sequence: TGCAGCGCTGGAGAAACAGGGCCCGAGCAGTACTTC. It is translated as CSAGETGPEQYF.